This TCR beta chain was recovered during a study of blood T cells in healthy people across ages (dated by TCRdb to between 2014 and 2016). Looking at the study overall: In model experiments, template switching captured roughly one uniquely barcoded TCR beta cDNA molecule for every two T cells. Donors of different ages were randomly distributed across sequencing lanes to avoid experimental bias. Two additional independent replicas of 1 million unique cDNA reads from the same blood draw were analyzed for two donors (one aged 18 to 29 and one aged 80 or older). The study measured age-related changes in TCR beta repertoire diversity using deep sequencing normalized with unique cDNA molecular identifiers. Donors were grouped into four age groups: young (average 16 years), middle-aged (over 35), aged (62) and long-lived (just over 80). Paper-wide results and their limitations: Compared with the aged group, the long-lived group had more naive CD4+ T cells, fewer expanded clones and increased TCR diversity, a pattern suggesting age selection. Since profiling was done on bulk unsorted PBMCs, naive and antigen-experienced compartments could not be conclusively compared. There was a strong correlation between observed TCR beta diversity and the percentage of naive T cells measured by flow cytometry. Estimates of total diversity based on one million sequenced T cells were considered lower bounds and underestimates. The CMV infection status of donors was not known, potentially confounding age-related changes in expanded clonotypes. Observed TCR beta diversity per million T cells fell roughly linearly with age, and a significant reduction was already apparent by age roughly 40.

Taken from cysteine to phenylalanine, the CDR3 has 14 residues. Only the CDR3 DNA is retained, 42 bases long and in frame from the first base. Germline trimming amounts to 5 bases on V and 3 bases on J, with 7 as the count of junction bases outside the gene matches. From a lookup of the germline V gene (reference sequence), CDR1 and CDR2 are MNHEY and SMNVEV. Worth noting for this clonotype: Its recognized antigen is unknown. No base qualities exist here, and no much larger clone lies one base off it.

Libraries were made using 5' RACE. TCRdb lists the instrument as Illumina HiSeq 2500. The second PCR ran for roughly 6 to 11 cycles and used a J-beta primer mix along with a sample-barcoded 5' primer. A unique molecular identifier was introduced onto each TCR beta cDNA molecule by a template-switch 5' adaptor carrying 12 random nucleotides. At least 2.5 million CDR3-containing paired-end reads were obtained from each sample. The Mint cDNA synthesis kit, primed by a TRBC-specific oligonucleotide, was used to synthesize first-strand cDNA from all RNA. Following uracil-DNA glycosylase treatment, a first 18-cycle PCR with universal primers M1SS and BC2_uni_R was performed on all cDNA. Per the original workflow: Each sample was normalized by randomly selecting 1 million high-quality reads, each carrying a distinct molecular identifier. Instead of being binned into consensus sequences, reads that shared molecular identifiers were thrown out. MiTCR, set to a Q25 quality threshold and the strictest error-elimination algorithm, was used for CDR3 identification, clonotype clustering and error correction. A nonparametric unseen species model with Euler transformation was used to estimate a lower bound on total TCR beta diversity. TCRdb passed the public sequencing reads through fastp at Q25 and MiXCR, retaining productive beta sequences. One record per CDR3 amino acid sequence lists the most common genes and DNA. What appears here as the V and J calls and clone size reflects TCRdb's work, not the paper's. Present in this sample are 780,000 or so distinct CDR3 sequences, around three fifths of which were seen just once. The biggest ten clones account for around 25% of the sample.

The approximately 40 donors, aged about 6 to 100 years, were systemically healthy Caucasian individuals from Russia. Each donor gave 8.5 to 10 milliliters of peripheral blood, collected into EDTA-treated Vacutainer tubes. Ficoll-Paque density-gradient centrifugation was used to isolate PBMCs, with at least 6 million obtained per sample. Total RNA, at least 6 micrograms per sample, was extracted from PBMCs with Trizol reagent. Naive CD45RAhigh/CD27high T cell percentages were measured by flow cytometry on a PBMC aliquot from every donor. This TCR derives from a man aged 35-49 years in good health. The rearrangement joined TRBV27 to TRBJ2-7, and TRBD2 aligns with 7 junction nucleotides. Specimen: blood. Read as DNA, the sequence is TGTGCCAGCAGTCCCCTCAGCGGGATCTACGAGCAGTACTTC. This yields the protein CASSPLSGIYEQYF.